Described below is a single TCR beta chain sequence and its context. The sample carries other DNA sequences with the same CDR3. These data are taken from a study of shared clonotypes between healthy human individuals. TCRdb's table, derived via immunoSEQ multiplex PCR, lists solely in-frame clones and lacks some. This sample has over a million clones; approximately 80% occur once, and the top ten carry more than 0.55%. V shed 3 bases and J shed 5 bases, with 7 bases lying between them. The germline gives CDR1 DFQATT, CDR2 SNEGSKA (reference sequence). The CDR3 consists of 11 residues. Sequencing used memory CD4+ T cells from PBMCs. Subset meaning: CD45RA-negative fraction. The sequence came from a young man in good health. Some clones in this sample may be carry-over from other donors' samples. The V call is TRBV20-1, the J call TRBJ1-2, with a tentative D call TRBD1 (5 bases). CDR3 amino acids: CSARGQYGYTF. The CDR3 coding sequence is TGCAGTGCTAGGGGGCAGTATGGCTACACCTTC.